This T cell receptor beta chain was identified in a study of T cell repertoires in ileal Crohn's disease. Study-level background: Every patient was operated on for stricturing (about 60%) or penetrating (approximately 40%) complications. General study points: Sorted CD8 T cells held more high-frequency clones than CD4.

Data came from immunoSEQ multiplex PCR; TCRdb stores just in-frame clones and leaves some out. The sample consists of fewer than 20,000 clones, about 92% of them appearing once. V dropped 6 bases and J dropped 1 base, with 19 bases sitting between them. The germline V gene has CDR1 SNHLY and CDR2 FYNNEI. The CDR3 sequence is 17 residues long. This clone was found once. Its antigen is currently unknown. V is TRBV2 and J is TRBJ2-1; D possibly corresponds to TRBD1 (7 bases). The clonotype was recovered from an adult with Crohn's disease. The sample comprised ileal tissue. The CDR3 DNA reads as TGTGCCAGCAGGGGGAGACAGGGAGGAACGTCCTACAATGAGCAGTTCTTC. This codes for CASRGRQGGTSYNEQFF.